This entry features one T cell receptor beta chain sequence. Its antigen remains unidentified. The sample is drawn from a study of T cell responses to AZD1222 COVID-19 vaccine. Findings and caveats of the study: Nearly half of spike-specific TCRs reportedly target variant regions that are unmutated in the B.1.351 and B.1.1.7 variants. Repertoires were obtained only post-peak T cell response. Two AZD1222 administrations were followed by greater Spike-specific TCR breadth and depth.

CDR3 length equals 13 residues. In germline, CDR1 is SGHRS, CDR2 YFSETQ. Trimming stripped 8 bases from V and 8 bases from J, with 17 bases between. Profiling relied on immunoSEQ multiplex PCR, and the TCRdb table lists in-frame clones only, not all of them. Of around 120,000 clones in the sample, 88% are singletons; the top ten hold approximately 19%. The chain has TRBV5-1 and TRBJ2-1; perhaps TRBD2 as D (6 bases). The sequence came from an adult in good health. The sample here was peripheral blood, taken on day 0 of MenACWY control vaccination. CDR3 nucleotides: TGCGCCAGTGGGACGCGGGACCTCTATGAGCAGTTCTTC. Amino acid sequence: CASGTRDLYEQFF.